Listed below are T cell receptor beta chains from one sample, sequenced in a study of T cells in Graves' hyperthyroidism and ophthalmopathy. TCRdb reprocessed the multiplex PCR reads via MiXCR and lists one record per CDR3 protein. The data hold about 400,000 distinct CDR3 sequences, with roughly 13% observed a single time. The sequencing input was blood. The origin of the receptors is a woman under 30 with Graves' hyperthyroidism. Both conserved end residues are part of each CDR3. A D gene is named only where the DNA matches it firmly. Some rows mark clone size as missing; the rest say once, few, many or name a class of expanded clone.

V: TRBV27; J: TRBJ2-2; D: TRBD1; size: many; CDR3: CASRATRDRVTGELFF; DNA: TGTGCCAGCAGGGCGACCCGGGACAGGGTCACCGGGGAGCTGTTTTTT
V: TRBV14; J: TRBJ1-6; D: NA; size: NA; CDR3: CASSQDWGKSPLHF; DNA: TGTGCCAGCAGCCAAGATTGGGGGAAATCACCCCTCCACTTT
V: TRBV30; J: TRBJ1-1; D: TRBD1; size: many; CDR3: CAWARAGQANTEAFF; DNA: TGTGCCTGGGCGCGAGCGGGACAGGCGAACACTGAAGCTTTCTTT
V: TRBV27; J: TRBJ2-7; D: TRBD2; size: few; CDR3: CASSPTSGRYEQYF; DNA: TGTGCCAGCAGTCCTACTAGCGGGAGATACGAGCAGTACTTC
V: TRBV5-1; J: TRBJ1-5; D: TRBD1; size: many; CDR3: CASSLGDRYQPQHF; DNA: TGCGCCAGCAGCTTGGGGGACAGATATCAGCCCCAGCATTTT
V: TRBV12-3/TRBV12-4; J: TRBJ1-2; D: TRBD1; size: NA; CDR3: CASSPNSGTGGGYTF; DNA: TGTGCCAGCAGTCCAAATAGTGGGACAGGGGGTGGCTACACCTTC
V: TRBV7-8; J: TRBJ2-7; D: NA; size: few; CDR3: CASSTSEVTTAEQYF; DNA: TGTGCCAGCAGCACCTCCGAGGTGACAACGGCCGAGCAGTACTTC
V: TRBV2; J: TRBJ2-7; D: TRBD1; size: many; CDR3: CASMWRDRDVMATYEQYF; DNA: TGTGCCAGCATGTGGAGGGACAGGGACGTAATGGCCACCTACGAGCAGTACTTC
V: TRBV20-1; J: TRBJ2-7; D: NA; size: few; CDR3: CSATAGPYEQYF; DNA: TGCAGTGCTACGGCGGGCCCGTACGAGCAGTACTTC
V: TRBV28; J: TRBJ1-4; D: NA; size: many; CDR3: CASRSSSGGQEKLFF; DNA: TGTGCCAGCAGATCGTCCTCGGGGGGTCAGGAAAAACTGTTTTTT
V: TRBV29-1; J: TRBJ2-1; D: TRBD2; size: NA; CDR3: CSVITSGRISEQFF; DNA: TGCAGCGTTATAACTAGCGGGAGAATTAGTGAGCAGTTCTTC
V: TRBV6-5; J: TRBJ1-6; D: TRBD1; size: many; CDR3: CASSYSQGGHYNSPLHF; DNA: TGTGCCAGCAGTTACTCCCAGGGGGGCCATTATAATTCACCCCTCCACTTT
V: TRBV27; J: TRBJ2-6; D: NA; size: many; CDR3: CASSPRGSGANVLTF; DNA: TGTGCCAGCAGTCCCCGGGGCTCTGGGGCCAACGTCCTGACTTTC
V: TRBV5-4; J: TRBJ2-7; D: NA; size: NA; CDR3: CASSPGLVYEQYF; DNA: TGTGCCAGCAGCCCTGGTCTCGTGTACGAGCAGTACTTC
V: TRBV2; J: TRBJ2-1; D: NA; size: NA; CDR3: CASSELANEQFF; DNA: TGTGCCAGCAGTGAACTTGCGAATGAGCAGTTCTTC
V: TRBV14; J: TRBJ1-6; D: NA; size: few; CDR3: CASSLETVNSPLHF; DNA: TGTGCCAGCAGCCTCGAGACAGTCAATTCACCCCTCCACTTT
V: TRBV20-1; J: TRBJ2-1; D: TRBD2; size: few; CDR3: CSARANSGRYNEQFF; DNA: TGCAGTGCTAGAGCTAATAGCGGGAGGTACAATGAGCAGTTCTTC
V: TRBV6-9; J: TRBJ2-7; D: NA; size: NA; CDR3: CASSWDGDEQYF; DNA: TGTGCCAGCAGTTGGGACGGAGACGAGCAGTACTTC
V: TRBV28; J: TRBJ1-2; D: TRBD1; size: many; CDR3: CASSLGQGVSAF; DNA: TGTGCCAGCAGCTTGGGGCAGGGGGTGTCTGCCTTC
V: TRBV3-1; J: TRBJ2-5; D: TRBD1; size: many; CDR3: CASAGGVQETQYF; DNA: TGTGCCAGCGCAGGGGGCGTCCAAGAGACCCAGTACTTC
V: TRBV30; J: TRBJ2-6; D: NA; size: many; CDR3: CAWGSSGANVLTF; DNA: TGTGCCTGGGGAAGCTCTGGGGCCAACGTCCTGACTTTC
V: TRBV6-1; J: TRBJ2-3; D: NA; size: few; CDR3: CASSRLIPGQLNTDTQYF; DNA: TGTGCCAGCAGTCGCCTCATCCCCGGACAACTAAACACAGATACGCAGTATTTT
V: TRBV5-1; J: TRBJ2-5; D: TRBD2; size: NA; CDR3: CASSLLAGGPETQYF; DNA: TGCGCCAGCAGCTTGTTAGCGGGAGGGCCAGAGACCCAGTACTTC
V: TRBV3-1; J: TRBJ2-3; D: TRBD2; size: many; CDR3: CASSHGLAGGQTQYF; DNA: TGTGCCAGCAGCCATGGACTAGCGGGAGGTCAGACGCAGTATTTT
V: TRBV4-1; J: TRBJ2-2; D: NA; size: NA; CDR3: CASTVGGELFF; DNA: TGCGCCAGCACCGTGGGGGGGGAGCTGTTTTTT
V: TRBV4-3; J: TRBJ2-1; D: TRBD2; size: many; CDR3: CASSQEGLANYNEQFF; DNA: TGCGCCAGCAGCCAAGAGGGACTAGCGAATTACAATGAGCAGTTCTTC
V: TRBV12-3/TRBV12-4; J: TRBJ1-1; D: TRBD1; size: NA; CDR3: CASSMTGYTEAFF; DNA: TGTGCCAGCAGTATGACAGGGTATACTGAAGCTTTCTTT
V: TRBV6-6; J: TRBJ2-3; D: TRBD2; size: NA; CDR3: CASSYSYPGTSGRTQYF; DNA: TGTGCCAGCAGTTACTCGTACCCCGGGACTAGCGGGAGAACGCAGTATTTT
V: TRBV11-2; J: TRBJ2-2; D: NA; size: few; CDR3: CASQLGGSTGELFF; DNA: TGTGCCAGCCAGCTAGGGGGATCGACCGGGGAGCTGTTTTTT
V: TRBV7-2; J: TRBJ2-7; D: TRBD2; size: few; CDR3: CASSLSSGRGYEQYF; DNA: TGTGCCAGCAGCTTATCTAGCGGGAGAGGCTACGAGCAGTACTTC
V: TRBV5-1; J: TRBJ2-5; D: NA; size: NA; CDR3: CASDEGFGRTETQYF; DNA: TGCGCCAGCGACGAGGGATTCGGTAGGACGGAGACCCAGTACTTC
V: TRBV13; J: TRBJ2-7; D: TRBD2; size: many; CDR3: CASSQGLAGSGEQYF; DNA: TGTGCCAGCAGCCAGGGACTAGCGGGATCTGGTGAGCAGTACTTC
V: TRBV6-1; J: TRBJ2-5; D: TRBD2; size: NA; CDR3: CASSPGTSGNDQETQYF; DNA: TGTGCCAGCAGTCCCGGGACTAGCGGGAACGACCAAGAGACCCAGTACTTC
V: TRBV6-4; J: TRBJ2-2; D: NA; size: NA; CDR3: CASSQEGSRTGELFF; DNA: TGTGCCAGCAGTCAGGAGGGGTCGAGGACCGGGGAGCTGTTTTTT
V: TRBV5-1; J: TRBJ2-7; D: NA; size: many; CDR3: CASSLERTNHEQYF; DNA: TGCGCCAGCAGCTTGGAGCGGACCAACCACGAGCAGTACTTC
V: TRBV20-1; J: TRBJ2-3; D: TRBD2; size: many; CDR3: CSARELAGGTQYF; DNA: TGCAGTGCTAGAGAGCTGGCGGGAGGTACGCAGTATTTT
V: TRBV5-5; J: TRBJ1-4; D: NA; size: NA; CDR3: CASRANEKLFF; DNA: TGTGCCAGCAGGGCGAATGAAAAACTGTTTTTT
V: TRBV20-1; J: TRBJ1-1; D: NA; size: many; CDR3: CSALRTAGEAFF; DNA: TGCAGTGCTCTCAGGACCGCCGGGGAAGCTTTCTTT
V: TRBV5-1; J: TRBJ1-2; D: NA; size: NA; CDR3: CASSTSTVNYGYTF; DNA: TGCGCCAGCAGCACTTCGACCGTGAACTATGGCTACACCTTC
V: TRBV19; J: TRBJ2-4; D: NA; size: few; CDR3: CASSQAVLAKNIQYF; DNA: TGTGCCAGTAGTCAAGCGGTCCTAGCCAAAAACATTCAGTACTTC
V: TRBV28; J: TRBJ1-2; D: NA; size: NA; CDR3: CASSLGDKGGYTF; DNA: TGTGCCAGCAGTTTAGGGGACAAGGGCGGCTACACCTTC
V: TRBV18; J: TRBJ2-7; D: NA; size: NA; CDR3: CASSTGPGDEQYF; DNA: TGTGCCAGCTCAACGGGACCTGGCGACGAGCAGTACTTC
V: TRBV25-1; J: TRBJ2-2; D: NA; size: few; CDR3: CASSELTETGELFF; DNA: TGTGCCAGCAGTGAATTGACCGAGACCGGGGAGCTGTTTTTT
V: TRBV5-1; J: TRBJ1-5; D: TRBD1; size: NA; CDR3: CASSSGQGGDTQHF; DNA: TGCGCCAGCAGCTCGGGACAGGGTGGAGATACGCAGCATTTT
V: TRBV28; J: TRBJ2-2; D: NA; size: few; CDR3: CASNSPGHNTGELFF; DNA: TGTGCCAGCAATTCTCCGGGACACAACACCGGGGAGCTGTTTTTT
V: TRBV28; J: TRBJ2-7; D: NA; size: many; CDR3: CASSFITNTNEQYF; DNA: TGTGCCAGCAGTTTTATCACCAACACGAACGAGCAGTACTTC
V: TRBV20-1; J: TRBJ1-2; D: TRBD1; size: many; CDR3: CSARQGLYGYTF; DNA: TGCAGTGCTCGACAGGGTCTCTATGGCTACACCTTC